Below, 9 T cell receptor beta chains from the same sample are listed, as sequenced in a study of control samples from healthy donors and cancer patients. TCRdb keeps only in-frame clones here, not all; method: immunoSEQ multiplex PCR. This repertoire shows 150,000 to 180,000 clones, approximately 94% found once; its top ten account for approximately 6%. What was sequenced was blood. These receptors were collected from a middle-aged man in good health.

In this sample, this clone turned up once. CDR3 coding DNA: TGTGCCATCCAAGGGCGGGGACTAGCGGGGGCCACAGATACGCAGTATTTT. Translation: CAIQGRGLAGATDTQYF. This chain joins TRBV2 and TRBJ2-3, with TRBD2 identical over 14 bases. This CDR3 has 17 amino acids. V dropped 10 bases and J dropped 2; count of bases not matched to a gene: 11. The V gene's germline CDR1 is SNHLY and CDR2 FYNNEI.

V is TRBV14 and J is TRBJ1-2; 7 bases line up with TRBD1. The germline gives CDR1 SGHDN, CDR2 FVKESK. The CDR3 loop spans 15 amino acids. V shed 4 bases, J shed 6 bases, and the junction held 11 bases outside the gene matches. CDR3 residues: CASSPYGQVEHGYTF. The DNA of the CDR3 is TGTGCCAGCAGCCCCTATGGACAGGTCGAGCATGGCTACACCTTC.

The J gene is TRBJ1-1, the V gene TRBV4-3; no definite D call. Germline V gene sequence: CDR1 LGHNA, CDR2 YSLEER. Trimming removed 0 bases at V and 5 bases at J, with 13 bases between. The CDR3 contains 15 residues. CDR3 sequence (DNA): TGCGCCAGCAGCCAAGATCGGGGAACGGGGACTGAAGCTTTCTTT. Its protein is CASSQDRGTGTEAFF.

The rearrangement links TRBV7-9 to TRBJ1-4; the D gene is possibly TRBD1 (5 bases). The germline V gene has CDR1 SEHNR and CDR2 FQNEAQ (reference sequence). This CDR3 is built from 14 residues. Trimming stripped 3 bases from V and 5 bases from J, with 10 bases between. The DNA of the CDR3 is TGTGCCAGCAGCTTCGGGACGGTCAATGAAAAACTGTTTTTT. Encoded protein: CASSFGTVNEKLFF.

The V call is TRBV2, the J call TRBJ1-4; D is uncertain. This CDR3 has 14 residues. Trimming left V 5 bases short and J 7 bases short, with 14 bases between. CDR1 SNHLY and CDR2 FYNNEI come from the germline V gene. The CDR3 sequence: CASSISGMREKLFF. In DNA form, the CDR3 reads TGTGCCAGCAGTATTTCTGGGATGCGTGAAAAACTGTTTTTT.

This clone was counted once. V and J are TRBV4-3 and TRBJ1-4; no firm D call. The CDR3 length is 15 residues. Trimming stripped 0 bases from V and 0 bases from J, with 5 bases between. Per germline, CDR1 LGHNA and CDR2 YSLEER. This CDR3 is CASSQDTATNEKLFF. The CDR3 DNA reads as TGCGCCAGCAGCCAAGATACTGCAACTAATGAAAAACTGTTTTTT.

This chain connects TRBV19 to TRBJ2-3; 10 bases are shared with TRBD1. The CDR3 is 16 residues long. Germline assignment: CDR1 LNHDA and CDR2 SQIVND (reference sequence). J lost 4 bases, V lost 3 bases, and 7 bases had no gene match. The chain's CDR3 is CASSIPGTGVADTQYF. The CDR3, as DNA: TGTGCCAGTAGTATCCCCGGGACAGGGGTTGCAGATACGCAGTATTTT. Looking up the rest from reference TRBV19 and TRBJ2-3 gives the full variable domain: DGGITQSPKYLFRKEGQNVTLSCEQNLNHDAMYWYRQDPGQGLRLIYYSQIVNDFQKGDIAEGYSVSREKKESFPLTVTSAQKNPTAFYLCASSIPGTGVADTQYFGPGTRLTVL.

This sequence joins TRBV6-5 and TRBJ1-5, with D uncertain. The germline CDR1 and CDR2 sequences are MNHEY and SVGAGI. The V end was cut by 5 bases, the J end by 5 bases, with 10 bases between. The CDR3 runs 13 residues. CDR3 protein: CASSPQAYQPQHF. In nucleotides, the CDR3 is TGTGCCAGCAGTCCGCAGGCTTATCAGCCCCAGCATTTT.

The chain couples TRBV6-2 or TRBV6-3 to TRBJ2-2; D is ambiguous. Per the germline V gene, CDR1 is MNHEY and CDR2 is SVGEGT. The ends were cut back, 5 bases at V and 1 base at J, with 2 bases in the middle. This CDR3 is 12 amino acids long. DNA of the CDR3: TGTGCCAGCAGTGGGAACACCGGGGAGCTGTTTTTT. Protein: CASSGNTGELFF.